The source of this TCR beta chain is a study of chemoradiotherapy in HPV16-positive cancers. Germline CDR1 is MDHEN and CDR2 is SYDVKM. Trimming stripped 7 bases from V and 2 bases from J, with 6 bases between. The CDR3 extends over 12 amino acids. Profiling relied on immunoSEQ multiplex PCR, and the TCRdb table lists in-frame clones only, not all of them. The repertoire holds more than 10,000 clones, with roughly 89% as singletons. The source was blood, collected from a patient who underwent chemoradiotherapy. The origin of this receptor is a human donor with HPV-associated anogenital cancer. V usage is TRBV28 and J usage is TRBJ1-5; D uncertain. CDR3 bases: TGTGCCAGCAAATTGGGCAATCAGCCCCAGCATTTT. Translated, it gives CASKLGNQPQHF.